This record looks at one T cell receptor beta chain sequence and its context. Treatment given: oral pan-JAK inhibitor, 5-10 mg twice daily. CD4+ and CD8+ T cells were sorted from PBMCs stained for CD3, CD4 and CD8. RNA was isolated and reverse transcribed to cDNA, the sequencing template. Sequencing was performed with immunoSEQ multiplex PCR; in TCRdb, only in-frame clones are kept and a portion is missing. The sample contains about 270,000 clones, 60% of which appear only once. These data originate in a study of CD8+ T cells in alopecia areata. Looked up from germline, CDR1 is LNHNV and CDR2 is YYDKDF (reference sequence). The CDR3 sequence is 16 residues long. Trimming removed 4 bases at V and 6 bases at J, with 16 bases between.

This chain links TRBV15 with TRBJ1-6; D remains ambiguous. This TCR came from a human donor with alopecia areata. The sequencing used CD4+ T cells sorted from blood, collected at roughly week 53, from a patient treated with tofacitinib. The CDR3 spells CATSTPGSNPNSPLHF. CDR3 in DNA: TGTGCCACCAGCACCCCCGGGAGCAACCCTAATTCACCCCTCCACTTT. The full variable domain, its missing parts supplied by reference TRBV15 and TRBJ1-6, is DAMVIQNPRYQVTQFGKPVTLSCSQTLNHNVMYWYQQKSSQAPKLLFHYYDKDFNNEADTPDNFQSRRPNTSFCFLDIRSPGLGDTAMYLCATSTPGSNPNSPLHFGNGTRLTVT.